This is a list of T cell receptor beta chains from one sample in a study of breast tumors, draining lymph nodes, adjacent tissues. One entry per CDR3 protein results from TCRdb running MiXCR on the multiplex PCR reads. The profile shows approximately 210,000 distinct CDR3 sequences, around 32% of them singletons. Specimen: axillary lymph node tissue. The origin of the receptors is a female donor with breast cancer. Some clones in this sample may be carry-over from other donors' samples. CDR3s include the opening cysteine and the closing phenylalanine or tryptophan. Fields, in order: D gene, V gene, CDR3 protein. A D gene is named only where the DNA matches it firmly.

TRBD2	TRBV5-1	CASSLALAGNTGELFF
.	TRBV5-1	CASSERTGGTVNYGYTF
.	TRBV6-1	CASIERGNSNQPQHF
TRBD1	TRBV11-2	CASSPRRGRYNEQFF
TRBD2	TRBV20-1	CSARDRVGGLNIQYF
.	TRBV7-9	CASNTGGVEAFF
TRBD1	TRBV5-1	CASSLAGQRTGELFF
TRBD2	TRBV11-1	CASSLLLAGNTDTQYF
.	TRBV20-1	CSARWGGAHEKLFF
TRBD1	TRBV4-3	CASSQGGRGPLADTQYF
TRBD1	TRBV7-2	CASSSMTGGSGANVLTF
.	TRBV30	CAWTIGNEQFF
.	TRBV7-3	CASSPDGGSYEQYF
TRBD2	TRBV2	CASSEVPTSANTDTQYF
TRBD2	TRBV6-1	CASNPGLAGTDEQFF
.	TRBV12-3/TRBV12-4	CASSQGDGQPQHF
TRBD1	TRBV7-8	CASSTRQGSSEKLFF
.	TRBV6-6	CASTLGTSTGELFF
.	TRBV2	CAGGGRTSNQPQHF
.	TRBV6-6	CASSHSPSGTRTNEQFF
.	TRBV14	CASSQDYGNSPLHF
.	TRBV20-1	CSARDPSGRRGDTQYF
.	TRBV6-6	CASSFAEIRETQYF
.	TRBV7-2	CASSFRRGFTDTQYF
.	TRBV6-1	CASRAGPNQPQHF
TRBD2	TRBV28	CASSSQRTSAWNNEQFF
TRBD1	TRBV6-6	CASSTGQVSGNTIYF
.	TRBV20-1	CSARDRDNYGYTF
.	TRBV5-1	CASSLIPGRLTGNTIYF
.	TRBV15	CATSSRGGNTEAFF